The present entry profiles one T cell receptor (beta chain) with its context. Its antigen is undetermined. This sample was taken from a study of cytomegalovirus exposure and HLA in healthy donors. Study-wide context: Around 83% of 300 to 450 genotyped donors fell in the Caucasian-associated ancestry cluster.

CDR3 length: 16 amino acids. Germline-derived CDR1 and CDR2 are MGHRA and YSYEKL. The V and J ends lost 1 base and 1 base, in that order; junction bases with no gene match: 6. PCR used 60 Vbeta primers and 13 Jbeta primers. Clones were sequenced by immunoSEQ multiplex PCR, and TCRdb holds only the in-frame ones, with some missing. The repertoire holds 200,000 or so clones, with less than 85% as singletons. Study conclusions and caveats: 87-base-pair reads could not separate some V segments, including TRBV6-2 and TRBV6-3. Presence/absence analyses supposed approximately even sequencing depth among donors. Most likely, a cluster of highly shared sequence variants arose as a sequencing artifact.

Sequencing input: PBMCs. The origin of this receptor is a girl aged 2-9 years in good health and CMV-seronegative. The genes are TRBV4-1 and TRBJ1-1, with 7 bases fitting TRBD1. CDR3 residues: CASSQGQGRGNTEAFF. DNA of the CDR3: TGCGCCAGCAGCCAAGGACAGGGAAGGGGGAACACTGAAGCTTTCTTT.